Described below is a single T cell receptor (beta chain) sequence and its context. This record belongs to a study of shared clonotypes between healthy human individuals. CD45RO-negative CD8 cells positively selected for CCR7 made up the naive population, which excluded terminally differentiated effector memory CD45RA+ cells. Only in-frame clones appear in the TCRdb table, and some are missing; sequencing was by immunoSEQ multiplex PCR. Of about 2.1 million clones listed, 85% to 95% were seen once; the top ten hold less than 2%. The sample consisted of naive CD8+ T cells from PBMCs. The receptor was derived from a man younger than 35 in good health. Some clones in this sample may be carry-over from other donors' samples.

Here the CDR3 DNA reads TGTGCCAGTGCCGGACCGGGCACTGAAGCTTTCTTT. Protein product: CASAGPGTEAFF. The chain links TRBV28 to TRBJ1-1; no clear D. The V end was cut by 9 bases, the J end by 4 bases, with 12 bases between. The germline CDR1 and CDR2 sequences are MDHEN and SYDVKM. This CDR3 has 12 amino acids.